This is a list of T cell receptor beta chains from one sample in a study of cytomegalovirus exposure and HLA in healthy donors. Assay used: immunoSEQ multiplex PCR; TCRdb lists only in-frame clones, some missing. Of about 150,000 clones in the sample, approximately 85% were seen once. Sequencing used PBMCs. Receptor source: a man aged 50 to 59 in good health and CMV-seropositive. The CDR3 runs from the conserved cysteine through the conserved F or W. D genes are given only for firm matches. Clone size is given for some rows only: seen once, a few or many times, or a class if the clone is expanded.

v_call: TRBV5-1; j_call: TRBJ2-1; cdr3_length: 13; clone_size: .; d_call: .; cdr3_nt: TGCGCCAGCAGCCGTGAAGCGGACAATGAGCAGTTCTTC; cdr3_aa: CASSREADNEQFF
v_call: TRBV11-2; j_call: TRBJ2-6; cdr3_length: 18; clone_size: .; d_call: TRBD1; cdr3_nt: TGTGCCAGCAGCCCATCCGGGACAGGGGGTTCTGGGGCCAACGTCCTGACTTTC; cdr3_aa: CASSPSGTGGSGANVLTF
v_call: TRBV7-8; j_call: TRBJ2-1; cdr3_length: 15; clone_size: few; d_call: .; cdr3_nt: TGTGCCAGCAGCCGAACTAGTTTCGTCCACAATGAGCAGTTCTTC; cdr3_aa: CASSRTSFVHNEQFF
v_call: TRBV13; j_call: TRBJ1-6; cdr3_length: 17; clone_size: .; d_call: .; cdr3_nt: TGTGCCAGCAGCTTAGAGGCAGGGCGCTCCTATAATTCACCCCTCCACTTT; cdr3_aa: CASSLEAGRSYNSPLHF
v_call: TRBV28; j_call: TRBJ1-5; cdr3_length: 13; clone_size: .; d_call: .; cdr3_nt: TGTGCCAGCAGTGACCCTCCGGGGCAGCCCCAGCATTTT; cdr3_aa: CASSDPPGQPQHF
v_call: TRBV10-1; j_call: TRBJ2-3; cdr3_length: 14; clone_size: .; d_call: TRBD1; cdr3_nt: TGCGCCAGTGGGGACAGGGGGCGAACAGATACGCAGTATTTT; cdr3_aa: CASGDRGRTDTQYF
v_call: TRBV19; j_call: TRBJ1-4; cdr3_length: 15; clone_size: .; d_call: TRBD1; cdr3_nt: TGTGCCAGTAGTATGGACAGGGATTATAATGAAAAACTGTTTTTT; cdr3_aa: CASSMDRDYNEKLFF
v_call: TRBV7-8; j_call: TRBJ2-5; cdr3_length: 13; clone_size: .; d_call: .; cdr3_nt: TGTGCCAGCAGCTTAGGCACAGGAGAGACCCAGTACTTC; cdr3_aa: CASSLGTGETQYF
v_call: TRBV28; j_call: TRBJ2-2; cdr3_length: 17; clone_size: .; d_call: .; cdr3_nt: TGTGCCAGCAGTTTAGCGCCAGGTCGACAGAGGTCCGGGGAGCTGTTTTTT; cdr3_aa: CASSLAPGRQRSGELFF
v_call: TRBV9; j_call: TRBJ2-7; cdr3_length: 16; clone_size: .; d_call: .; cdr3_nt: TGTGCCAGCAGCCCCCGGGTCGCACCTAGCTCCTACGAGCAGTACTTC; cdr3_aa: CASSPRVAPSSYEQYF
v_call: TRBV6-6; j_call: TRBJ1-6; cdr3_length: 15; clone_size: .; d_call: TRBD1; cdr3_nt: TGTGCCAGCAGTTACGACAGGGGCTATAATTCACCCCTCCACTTT; cdr3_aa: CASSYDRGYNSPLHF
v_call: TRBV4-1; j_call: TRBJ2-2; cdr3_length: 16; clone_size: .; d_call: .; cdr3_nt: TGCGCCAGCAGCCAAGAAAACCGCCCGGGCACCGGGGAGCTGTTTTTT; cdr3_aa: CASSQENRPGTGELFF
v_call: TRBV29-1; j_call: TRBJ2-7; cdr3_length: 17; clone_size: .; d_call: TRBD2; cdr3_nt: TGCAGCGCCGTTCTGGGACTAGCGGGAGGAGGGCCCTACGAGCAGTACTTC; cdr3_aa: CSAVLGLAGGGPYEQYF
v_call: TRBV5-4; j_call: TRBJ2-1; cdr3_length: 14; clone_size: once; d_call: .; cdr3_nt: TGTGCCAGCAGCTTGGTTGCGGTGGAGAATGAGCAGTTCTTC; cdr3_aa: CASSLVAVENEQFF
v_call: TRBV14; j_call: TRBJ1-1; cdr3_length: 13; clone_size: .; d_call: TRBD1; cdr3_nt: TGTGCCAGCAGCCCCTCAGGGGGCCCTGAAGCTTTCTTT; cdr3_aa: CASSPSGGPEAFF
v_call: TRBV10-2; j_call: TRBJ2-1; cdr3_length: 14; clone_size: .; d_call: TRBD2; cdr3_nt: TGCGCCAGCACACTAGCGGGAGGCTACGATGAGCAGTTCTTC; cdr3_aa: CASTLAGGYDEQFF
v_call: TRBV9; j_call: TRBJ2-1; cdr3_length: 15; clone_size: .; d_call: .; cdr3_nt: TGTGCCAGCAGCCCGGCGGGGACGGGCTACAATGAGCAGTTCTTC; cdr3_aa: CASSPAGTGYNEQFF
v_call: TRBV28; j_call: TRBJ2-7; cdr3_length: 15; clone_size: once; d_call: TRBD2; cdr3_nt: TGTGCCAGCAGCGTTACTAGCGGGGGCGGGGACGAGCAGTACTTC; cdr3_aa: CASSVTSGGGDEQYF
v_call: TRBV5-6; j_call: TRBJ1-6; cdr3_length: 16; clone_size: .; d_call: .; cdr3_nt: TGTGCCAGCAGCTCCACGGTTGTCGCCTATAATTCACCCCTCCACTTT; cdr3_aa: CASSSTVVAYNSPLHF
v_call: TRBV2; j_call: TRBJ2-7; cdr3_length: 14; clone_size: once; d_call: .; cdr3_nt: TGTGCCAGCAGTGGGAGTTCTAGCTCCTACGAGCAGTACTTC; cdr3_aa: CASSGSSSSYEQYF
v_call: TRBV9; j_call: TRBJ2-5; cdr3_length: 14; clone_size: few; d_call: TRBD2; cdr3_nt: TGTGCCAGCAGCTTGACGGGCGGGAGCGAGACCCAGTACTTC; cdr3_aa: CASSLTGGSETQYF
v_call: TRBV6-5; j_call: TRBJ1-1; cdr3_length: 13; clone_size: .; d_call: TRBD1; cdr3_nt: TGTGCCAGCAGTTACGGGACAGACTTTGAAGCTTTCTTT; cdr3_aa: CASSYGTDFEAFF
v_call: TRBV7-9; j_call: TRBJ1-4; cdr3_length: 14; clone_size: .; d_call: .; cdr3_nt: TGTGCCAGCAGCTTAGCGGGAGGGTCAGAAAAACTGTTTTTT; cdr3_aa: CASSLAGGSEKLFF
v_call: TRBV5-1; j_call: TRBJ1-1; cdr3_length: 15; clone_size: .; d_call: TRBD1; cdr3_nt: TGCGCCAGCAGCGGATCCGGGACAGGGGACACTGAAGCTTTCTTT; cdr3_aa: CASSGSGTGDTEAFF
v_call: TRBV29-1; j_call: TRBJ2-4; cdr3_length: 13; clone_size: .; d_call: TRBD2; cdr3_nt: TGCAGCGTTGGACTAGCGGCCAAAAACATTCAGTACTTC; cdr3_aa: CSVGLAAKNIQYF
v_call: TRBV7-9; j_call: TRBJ1-5; cdr3_length: 12; clone_size: .; d_call: .; cdr3_nt: TGTTCCAGCAGCTTTGAGGTCCAGCCCCAGCATTTT; cdr3_aa: CSSSFEVQPQHF
v_call: TRBV10-3; j_call: TRBJ2-1; cdr3_length: 13; clone_size: .; d_call: TRBD2; cdr3_nt: TGTGCCACCGGCGGGACTAACTACAATGAGCAGTTCTTC; cdr3_aa: CATGGTNYNEQFF
v_call: TRBV7-6; j_call: TRBJ2-2; cdr3_length: 19; clone_size: .; d_call: TRBD2; cdr3_nt: TGTGCCAGCAGCTTAGCTCCTCGTCCCCGGGAGGGCTCCACCGGGGAGCTGTTTTTT; cdr3_aa: CASSLAPRPREGSTGELFF
v_call: TRBV30; j_call: TRBJ1-5; cdr3_length: 15; clone_size: .; d_call: .; cdr3_nt: TGTGCCTGGAGCCCGATAGGGGGTGGCAATCAGCCCCAGCATTTT; cdr3_aa: CAWSPIGGGNQPQHF